This T cell receptor beta chain emerged from a study of regulatory and conventional T cells in RAG deficiency. Method: immunoSEQ multiplex PCR; TCRdb's copy keeps in-frame clones and lacks some. This sample has 30,000 to 40,000 clones, with about 76% found just once. The CDR3 length is 17 residues. V lost 1 base, J lost 0 bases, and 14 bases lay in between. Germline V gives CDR1 SGDLS, CDR2 YYNGEE. The sorted conventional CD4+ T cells were CD25-low and CD127-high, with genomic DNA sequenced. The same data also went into a second study, on regulatory T cells. This second study notes: The PCR used 52 TRBV and 13 TRBJ primers.

This sequence originates from a human donor in good health. The chain has TRBV9 and TRBJ1-3; D uncertain. The sequenced sample consisted of CD4+ effector T cells sorted from blood. CDR3 sequence: CASSVSRSLRSGNTIYF. CDR3 DNA sequence: TGTGCCAGCAGCGTAAGTCGTAGCCTTCGCTCTGGAAACACCATATATTTT.